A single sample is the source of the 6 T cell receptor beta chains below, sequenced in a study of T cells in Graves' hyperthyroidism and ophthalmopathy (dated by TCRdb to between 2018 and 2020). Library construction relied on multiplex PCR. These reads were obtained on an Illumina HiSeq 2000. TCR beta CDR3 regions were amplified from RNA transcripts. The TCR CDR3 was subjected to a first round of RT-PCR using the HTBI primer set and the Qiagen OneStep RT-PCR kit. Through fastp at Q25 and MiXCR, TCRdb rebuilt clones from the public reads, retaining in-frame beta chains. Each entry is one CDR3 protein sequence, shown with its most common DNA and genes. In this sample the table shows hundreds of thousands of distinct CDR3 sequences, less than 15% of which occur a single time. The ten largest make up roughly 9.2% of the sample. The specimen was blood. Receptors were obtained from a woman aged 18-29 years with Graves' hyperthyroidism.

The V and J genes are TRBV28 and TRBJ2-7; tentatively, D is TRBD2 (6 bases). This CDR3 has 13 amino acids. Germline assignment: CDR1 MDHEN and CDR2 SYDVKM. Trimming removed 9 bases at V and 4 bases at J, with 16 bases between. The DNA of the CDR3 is TGTGCCAGTAAGATCGGAGGAGGGTACGAGCAGTACTTC. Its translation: CASKIGGGYEQYF.

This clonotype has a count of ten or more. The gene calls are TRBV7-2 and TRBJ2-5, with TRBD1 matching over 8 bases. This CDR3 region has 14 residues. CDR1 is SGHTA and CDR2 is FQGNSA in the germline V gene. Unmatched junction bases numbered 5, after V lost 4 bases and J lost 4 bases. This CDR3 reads CASSSHRGIETQYF. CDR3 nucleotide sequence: TGTGCCAGCAGCTCTCACAGGGGGATAGAGACCCAGTACTTC.

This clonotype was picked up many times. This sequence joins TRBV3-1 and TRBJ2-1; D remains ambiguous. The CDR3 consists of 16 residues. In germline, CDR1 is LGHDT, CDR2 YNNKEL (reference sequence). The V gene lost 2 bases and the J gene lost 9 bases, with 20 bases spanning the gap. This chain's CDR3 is CASSQPSLGLLGEQFF. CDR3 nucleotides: TGTGCCAGCAGCCAACCCTCACTCGGCCTATTAGGTGAGCAGTTCTTC.

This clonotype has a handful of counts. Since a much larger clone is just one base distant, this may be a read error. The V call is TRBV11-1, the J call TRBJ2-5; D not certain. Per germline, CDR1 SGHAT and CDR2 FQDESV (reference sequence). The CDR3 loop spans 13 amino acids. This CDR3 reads CANSLGFVEPQYF. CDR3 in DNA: TGTGCCAACAGCTTAGGGTTCGTAGAACCCCAGTACTTC.

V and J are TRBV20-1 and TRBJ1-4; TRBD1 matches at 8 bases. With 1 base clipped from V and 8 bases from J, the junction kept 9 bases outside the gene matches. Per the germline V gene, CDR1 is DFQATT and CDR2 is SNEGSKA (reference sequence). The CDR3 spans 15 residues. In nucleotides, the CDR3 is TGCAGTGCTAGAGGTTCCTCAGGGGGCGGGGAAAAACTGTTTTTT. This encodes CSARGSSGGGEKLFF.

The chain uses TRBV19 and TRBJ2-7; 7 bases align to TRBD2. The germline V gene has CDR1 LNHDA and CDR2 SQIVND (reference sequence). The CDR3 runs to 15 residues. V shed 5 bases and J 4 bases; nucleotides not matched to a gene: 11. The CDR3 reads CASSHPGTTIYEQYF. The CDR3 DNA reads TGTGCCAGTAGTCATCCCGGGACTACCATATACGAGCAGTACTTC. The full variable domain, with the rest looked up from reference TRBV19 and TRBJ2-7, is DGGITQSPKYLFRKEGQNVTLSCEQNLNHDAMYWYRQDPGQGLRLIYYSQIVNDFQKGDIAEGYSVSREKKESFPLTVTSAQKNPTAFYLCASSHPGTTIYEQYFGPGTRLTVT.